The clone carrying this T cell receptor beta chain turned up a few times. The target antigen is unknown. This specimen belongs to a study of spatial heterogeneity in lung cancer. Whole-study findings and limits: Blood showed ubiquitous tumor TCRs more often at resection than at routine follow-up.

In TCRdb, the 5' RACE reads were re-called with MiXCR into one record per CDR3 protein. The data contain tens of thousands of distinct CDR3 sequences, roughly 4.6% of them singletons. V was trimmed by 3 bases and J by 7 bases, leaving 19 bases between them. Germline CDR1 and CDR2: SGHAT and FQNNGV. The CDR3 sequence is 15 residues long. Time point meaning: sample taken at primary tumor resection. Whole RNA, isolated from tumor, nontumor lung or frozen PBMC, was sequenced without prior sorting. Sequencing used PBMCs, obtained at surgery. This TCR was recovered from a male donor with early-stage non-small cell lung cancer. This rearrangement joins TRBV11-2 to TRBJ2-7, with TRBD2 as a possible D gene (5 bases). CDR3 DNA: TGTGCCAGCAGCTTGTCCGGTTCCAACCGAGGGGAGCAGTACTTC. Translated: CASSLSGSNRGEQYF.